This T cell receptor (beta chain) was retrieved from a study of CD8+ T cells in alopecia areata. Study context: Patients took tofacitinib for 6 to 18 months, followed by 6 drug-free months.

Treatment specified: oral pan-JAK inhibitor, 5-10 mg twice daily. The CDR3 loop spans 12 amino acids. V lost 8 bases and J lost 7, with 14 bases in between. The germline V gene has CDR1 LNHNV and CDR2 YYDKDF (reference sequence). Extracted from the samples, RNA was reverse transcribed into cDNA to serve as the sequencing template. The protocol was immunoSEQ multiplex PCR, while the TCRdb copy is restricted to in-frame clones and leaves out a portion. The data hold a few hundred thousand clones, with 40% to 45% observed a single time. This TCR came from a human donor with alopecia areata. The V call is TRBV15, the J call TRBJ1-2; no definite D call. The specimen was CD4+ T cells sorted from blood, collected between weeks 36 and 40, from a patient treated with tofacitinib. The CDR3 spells CATSSPRSGYTF. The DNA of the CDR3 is TGTGCCACCTCAAGCCCCCGGAGTGGCTACACCTTC. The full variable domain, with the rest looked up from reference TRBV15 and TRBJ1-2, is DAMVIQNPRYQVTQFGKPVTLSCSQTLNHNVMYWYQQKSSQAPKLLFHYYDKDFNNEADTPDNFQSRRPNTSFCFLDIRSPGLGDTAMYLCATSSPRSGYTFGSGTRLTVV.